Shown below are 7 T cell receptor beta chains from a single sample sequenced in a study of T cell changes during pregnancy in multiple sclerosis. The protocol was immunoSEQ multiplex PCR, while the TCRdb copy is restricted to in-frame clones and leaves out a portion. The table includes about 76,000 clones, around 93% detected once. This specimen consisted of peripheral blood, obtained in the second trimester of pregnancy. The origin of the receptors is a female donor with multiple sclerosis, enrolled in a pregnancy study.

The gene calls are TRBV25-1 and TRBJ1-2, with D uncertain. V shed 1 base and J shed 5 bases, with 2 bases lying between them. Germline assignment: CDR1 MGHDK and CDR2 SYGVNS. The CDR3 spans 11 residues. This CDR3 reads CASSELYGYTF. The CDR3 DNA follows: TGTGCCAGCAGTGAATTATATGGCTACACCTTC.

This rearrangement joins TRBV7-3 to TRBJ1-1, with D perhaps matching TRBD1 (5 bases). In germline, CDR1 is SGHTA, CDR2 FQGTGA. The CDR3 is 14 amino acids. V gave up 5 bases and J gave up 10 bases, with 20 bases separating them. In DNA form, the CDR3 reads TGTGCCAGCAGCCCTGATCGGGACTCCCCGGGAGCTTTCTTT. Its translation is CASSPDRDSPGAFF.

V is TRBV15 and J is TRBJ1-3; D is undetermined. The V gene's germline CDR1 is LNHNV and CDR2 YYDKDF (reference sequence). The V end was cut by 5 bases, the J end by 0 bases, with 8 bases between. This CDR3 has 14 amino acids. The CDR3 sequence is CATSPHFSGNTIYF. CDR3 DNA: TGTGCCACCAGCCCCCATTTCTCTGGAAACACCATATATTTT.

The chain links TRBV5-8 to TRBJ1-2; the match to TRBD1 covers 8 bases. The CDR3 consists of 18 residues. J was trimmed by 1 base and V by 4 bases; bases with no gene match: 15. Germline V lookup: CDR1 SGHTS, CDR2 YDEGEE. CDR3 sequence reads: CASSTTNTGTGVNYGYTF. The CDR3 bases are TGTGCCAGCAGCACCACAAACACCGGGACAGGAGTTAACTATGGCTACACCTTC. The full variable domain, rest sourced from reference TRBV5-8 and TRBJ1-2, is EAGVTQSPTHLIKTRGQQATLRCSPISGHTSVYWYQQALGLGLQFLLWYDEGEERNRGNFPPRFSGRQFPNYSSELNVNALELEDSALYLCASSTTNTGTGVNYGYTFGSGTRLTVV.

The V gene is TRBV7-3, the J gene TRBJ2-2, with D maybe TRBD1 (6 bases). The ends were cut back, 2 bases at V and 6 bases at J, with 7 bases in the middle. Germline V gene lookup returns CDR1 SGHTA and CDR2 FQGTGA. This CDR3 has 13 amino acids. The CDR3 loop is CASSLAGAGELFF. As DNA, the CDR3 is TGTGCCAGCAGCTTAGCAGGGGCCGGGGAGCTGTTTTTT.

The chain couples TRBV14 to TRBJ2-3; a possible D gene is TRBD1 (6 bases). Deletions cut 4 bases from V and 4 bases from J, with 18 bases between. The CDR3 spans 16 residues. Germline assignment: CDR1 SGHDN and CDR2 FVKESK. CDR3 in DNA: TGTGCCAGCAGCCCTCCCTGGGGGCGCAGTCCAGATACGCAGTATTTT. This gives the protein CASSPPWGRSPDTQYF.

This chain's CDR3 is CASRLTGYNEQFF. Here the CDR3 DNA reads TGTGCCAGCAGACTGACAGGGTACAATGAGCAGTTCTTC. This chain links TRBV2 with TRBJ2-1, with 7 bases fitting TRBD1. This CDR3 contains 13 residues. Germline CDR1 is SNHLY and CDR2 is FYNNEI. V lost 6 bases to trimming and J lost 4 bases; unmatched junction nucleotides: 3.